This TCR beta chain appears in the sequencing data of a study of blood T cell repertoires in COVID-19. One Seattle source followed patients from active infection through their disease course. V gave up 3 bases and J gave up 7 bases, with 10 bases separating them. CDR3 length: 13 residues. The germline V gene has CDR1 KGHSH and CDR2 LQKENI. In the study's own analysis: Counts of nucleated cells, estimated from reference gene primer amplification, were obtained. Using immunoSEQ multiplex PCR, the repertoire was profiled, and TCRdb retains in-frame clones only, with some absent. V and J calls and clone size come straight from that table; D and trimming were deduced from the DNA. The data show around 100,000 clones, less than 85% seen once.

The sequence was obtained from a man in his 70s with COVID-19, enrolled during active disease. The sequencing input was peripheral blood. The J gene is TRBJ1-5, the V gene TRBV18; D possibly corresponds to TRBD1 (5 bases). CDR3 sequence: CASSPSREQPQHF. The DNA for the CDR3 is TGTGCCAGCTCACCGAGCAGGGAACAGCCCCAGCATTTT.